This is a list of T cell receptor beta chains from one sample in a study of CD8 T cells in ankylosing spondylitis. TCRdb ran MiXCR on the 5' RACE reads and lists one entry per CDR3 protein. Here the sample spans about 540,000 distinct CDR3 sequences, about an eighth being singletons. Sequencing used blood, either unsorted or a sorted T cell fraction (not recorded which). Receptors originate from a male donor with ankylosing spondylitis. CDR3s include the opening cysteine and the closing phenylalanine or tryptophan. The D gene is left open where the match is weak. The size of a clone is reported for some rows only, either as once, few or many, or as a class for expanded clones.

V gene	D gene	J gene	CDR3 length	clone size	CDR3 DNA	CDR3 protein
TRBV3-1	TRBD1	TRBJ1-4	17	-	TGTGCCAGCAGCCAAGATAAGCCCGGGACAGGGCTTGAAAAACTGTTTTTT	CASSQDKPGTGLEKLFF
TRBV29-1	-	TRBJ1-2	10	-	TGCAGCGTTGTAGAGAGGGGCTACACCTTC	CSVVERGYTF
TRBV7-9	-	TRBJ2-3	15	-	TGTGCCAGCAGCAGTGGTATGGGGAGAACAGATACGCAGTATTTT	CASSSGMGRTDTQYF
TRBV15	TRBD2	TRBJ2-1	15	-	TGTGCCACCAGCACCGGACTAGCGGGAGGGCCTAGTCGGTTCTTC	CATSTGLAGGPSRFF
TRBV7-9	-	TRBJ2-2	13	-	TGTGCCAGCAGCTATCAGGGTCCCGGGGAGCTGTTTTTT	CASSYQGPGELFF
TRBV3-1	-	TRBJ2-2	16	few	TGTGCCAGCAGCCAAGGCCAGCGGAGAAACACCGGGGAGCTGTTTTTT	CASSQGQRRNTGELFF
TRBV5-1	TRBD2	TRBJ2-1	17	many	TGCGCCAGCAGCTGGGCTAGCGGGAGGGCCGTGTCGAATGAGCAGTTCTTC	CASSWASGRAVSNEQFF
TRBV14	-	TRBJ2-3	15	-	TGTGCCAGCAGCCAAGAAGCAACAGTCACAGATACGCAGTATTTT	CASSQEATVTDTQYF
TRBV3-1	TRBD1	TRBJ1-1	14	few	TGTGCCAGCAGCCACACAGGGGGGCCTACTGAAGCTTTCTTT	CASSHTGGPTEAFF
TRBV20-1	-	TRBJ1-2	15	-	TGCAGTGCTACCGGAGGGGGTGGGGTATCGCCTGGCTACACCTTC	CSATGGGGVSPGYTF